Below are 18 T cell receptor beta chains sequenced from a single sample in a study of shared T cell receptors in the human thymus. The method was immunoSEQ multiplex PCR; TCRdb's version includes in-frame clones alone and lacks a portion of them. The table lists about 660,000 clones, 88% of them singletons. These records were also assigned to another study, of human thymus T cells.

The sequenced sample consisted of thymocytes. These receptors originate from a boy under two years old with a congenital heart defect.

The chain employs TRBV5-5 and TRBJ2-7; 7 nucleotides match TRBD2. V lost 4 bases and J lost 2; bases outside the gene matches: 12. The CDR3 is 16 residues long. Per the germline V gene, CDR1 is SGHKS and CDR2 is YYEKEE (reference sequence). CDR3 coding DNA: TGTGCCAGCAGCGCCCCGGTGTCTAGCGGAACCTACGAGCAGTACTTC. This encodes CASSAPVSSGTYEQYF.

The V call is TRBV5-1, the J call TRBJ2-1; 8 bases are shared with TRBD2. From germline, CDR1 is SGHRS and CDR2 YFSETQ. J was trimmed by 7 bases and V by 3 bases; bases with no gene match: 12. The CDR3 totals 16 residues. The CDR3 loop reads CASSSPSSGWWNEQFF. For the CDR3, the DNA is TGCGCCAGCAGCTCGCCCTCTAGCGGGTGGTGGAATGAGCAGTTCTTC.

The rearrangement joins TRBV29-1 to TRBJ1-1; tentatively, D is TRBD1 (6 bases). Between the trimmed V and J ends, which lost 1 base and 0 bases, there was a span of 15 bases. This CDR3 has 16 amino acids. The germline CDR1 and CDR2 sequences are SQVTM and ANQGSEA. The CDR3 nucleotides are TGCAGCGTTGAAGTTTCTTGGACAGACTTGAACACTGAAGCTTTCTTT. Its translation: CSVEVSWTDLNTEAFF. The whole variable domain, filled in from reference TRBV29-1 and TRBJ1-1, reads SAVISQKPSRDICQRGTSLTIQCQVDSQVTMMFWYRQQPGQSLTLIATANQGSEATYESGFVIDKFPISRPNLTFSTLTVSNMSPEDSSIYLCSVEVSWTDLNTEAFFGQGTRLTVV.

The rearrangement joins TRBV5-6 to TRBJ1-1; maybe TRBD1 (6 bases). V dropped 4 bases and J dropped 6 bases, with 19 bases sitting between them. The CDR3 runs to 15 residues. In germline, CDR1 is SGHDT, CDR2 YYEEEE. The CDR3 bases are TGTGCCAGCAGCAAATCGGAGAGGGGGAAAGCTGAAGCTTTCTTT. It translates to CASSKSERGKAEAFF.

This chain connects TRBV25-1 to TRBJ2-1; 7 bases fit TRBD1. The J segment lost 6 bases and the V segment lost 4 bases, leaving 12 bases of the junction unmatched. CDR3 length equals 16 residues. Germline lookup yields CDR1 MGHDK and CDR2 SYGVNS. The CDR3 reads CASSALKQGIRNEQFF. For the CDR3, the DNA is TGTGCCAGCAGTGCCTTGAAACAGGGGATCCGCAATGAGCAGTTCTTC.

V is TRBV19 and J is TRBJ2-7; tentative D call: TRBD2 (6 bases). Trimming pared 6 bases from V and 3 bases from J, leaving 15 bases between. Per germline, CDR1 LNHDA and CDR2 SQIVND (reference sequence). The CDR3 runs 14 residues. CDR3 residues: CASRQSSDHYEQYF. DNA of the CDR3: TGTGCCAGTAGACAATCTAGCGACCACTACGAGCAGTACTTC.

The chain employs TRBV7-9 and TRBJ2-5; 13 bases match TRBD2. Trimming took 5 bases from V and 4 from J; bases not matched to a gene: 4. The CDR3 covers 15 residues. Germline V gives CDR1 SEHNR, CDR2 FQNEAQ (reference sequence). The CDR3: CASSPGLAGAETQYF. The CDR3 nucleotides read TGTGCCAGCAGCCCCGGACTAGCGGGAGCAGAGACCCAGTACTTC. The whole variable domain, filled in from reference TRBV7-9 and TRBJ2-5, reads DTGVSQNPRHKITKRGQNVTFRCDPISEHNRLYWYRQTLGQGPEFLTYFQNEAQLEKSRLLSDRFSAERPKGSFSTLEIQRTEQGDSAMYLCASSPGLAGAETQYFGPGTRLLVL.

This CDR3 reads CAGRELVGEQYF. The CDR3 DNA follows: TGTGCCGGCCGGGAGCTTGTGGGCGAGCAGTACTTC. The chain uses TRBV7-9 and TRBJ2-7; the D gene is possibly TRBD2 (6 bases). This CDR3 is 12 amino acids long. The germline CDR1 and CDR2 sequences are SEHNR and FQNEAQ (reference sequence). Trimming pared 11 bases from V and 6 bases from J, leaving 17 bases between.

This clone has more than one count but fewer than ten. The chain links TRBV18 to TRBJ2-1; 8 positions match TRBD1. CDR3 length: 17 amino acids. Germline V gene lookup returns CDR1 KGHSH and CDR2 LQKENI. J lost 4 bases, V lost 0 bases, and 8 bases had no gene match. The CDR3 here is CASSPPSAGGRYNEQFF. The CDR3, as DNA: TGTGCCAGCTCACCACCTTCCGCAGGGGGCCGTTACAATGAGCAGTTCTTC.

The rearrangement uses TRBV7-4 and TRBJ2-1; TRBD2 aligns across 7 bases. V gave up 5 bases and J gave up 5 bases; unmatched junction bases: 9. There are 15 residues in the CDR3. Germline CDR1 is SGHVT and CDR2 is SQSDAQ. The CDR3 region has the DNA TGTGCCAGCAGCCCAGCGGGACCCAACAACAATGAGCAGTTCTTC. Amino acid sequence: CASSPAGPNNNEQFF.

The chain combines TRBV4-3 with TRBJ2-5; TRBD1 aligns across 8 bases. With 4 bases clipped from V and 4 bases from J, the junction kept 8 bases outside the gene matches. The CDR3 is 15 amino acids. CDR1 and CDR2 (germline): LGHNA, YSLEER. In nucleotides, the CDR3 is TGCGCCAGCAGCCTGCGTCGCGGGACAGGAGAGACCCAGTACTTC. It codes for CASSLRRGTGETQYF.

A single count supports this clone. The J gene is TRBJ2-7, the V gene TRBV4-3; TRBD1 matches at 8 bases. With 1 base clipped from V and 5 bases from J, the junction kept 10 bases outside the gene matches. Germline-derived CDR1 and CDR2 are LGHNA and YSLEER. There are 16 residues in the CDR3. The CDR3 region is CASSQVEGRGRHEQYF. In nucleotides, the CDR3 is TGCGCCAGCAGCCAAGTCGAGGGCAGGGGGCGCCACGAGCAGTACTTC.

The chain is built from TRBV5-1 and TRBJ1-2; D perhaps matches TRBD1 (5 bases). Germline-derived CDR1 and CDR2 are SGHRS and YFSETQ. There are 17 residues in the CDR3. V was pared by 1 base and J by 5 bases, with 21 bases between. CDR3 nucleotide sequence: TGCGCCAGCAGCTTGAAGAGACAGACCCGCGGGGGGTATGGCTACACCTTC. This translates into CASSLKRQTRGGYGYTF.

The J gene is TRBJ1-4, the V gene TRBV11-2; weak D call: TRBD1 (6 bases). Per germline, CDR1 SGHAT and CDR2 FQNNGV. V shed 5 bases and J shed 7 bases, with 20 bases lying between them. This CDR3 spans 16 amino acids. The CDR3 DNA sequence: TGTGCCAGCAGCGCCCAGAGGGGGAATAATAGTGAAAAACTGTTTTTT. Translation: CASSAQRGNNSEKLFF.

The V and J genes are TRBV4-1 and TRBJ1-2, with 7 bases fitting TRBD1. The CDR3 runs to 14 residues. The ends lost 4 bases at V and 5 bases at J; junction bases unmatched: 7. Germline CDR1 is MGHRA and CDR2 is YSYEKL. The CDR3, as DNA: TGCGCCAGCAGCCTGGGGACAGATTTTTATGGCTACACCTTC. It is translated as CASSLGTDFYGYTF.

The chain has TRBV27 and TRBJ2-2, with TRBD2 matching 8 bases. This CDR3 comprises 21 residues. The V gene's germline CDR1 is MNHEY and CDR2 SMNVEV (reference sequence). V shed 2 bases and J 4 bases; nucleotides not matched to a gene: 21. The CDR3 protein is CASSLRGPGGALGGSTGELFF. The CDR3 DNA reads TGTGCCAGCAGTTTACGAGGCCCGGGAGGGGCCCTAGGGGGATCCACCGGGGAGCTGTTTTTT.

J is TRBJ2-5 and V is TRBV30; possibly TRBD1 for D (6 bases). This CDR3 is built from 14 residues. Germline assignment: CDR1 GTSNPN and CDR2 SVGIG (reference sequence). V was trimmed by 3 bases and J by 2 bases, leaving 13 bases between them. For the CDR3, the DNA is TGTGCCTGGAGCCTTTGGGACACACAAGAGACCCAGTACTTC. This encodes CAWSLWDTQETQYF.

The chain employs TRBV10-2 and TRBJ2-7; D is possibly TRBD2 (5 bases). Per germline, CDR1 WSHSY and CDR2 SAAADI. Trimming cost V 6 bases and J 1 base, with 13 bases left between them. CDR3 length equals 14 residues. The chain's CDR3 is CASRPKRRSYEQYF. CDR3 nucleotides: TGCGCCAGCAGACCGAAGAGGAGGTCCTACGAGCAGTACTTC.